This passage covers 9 T cell receptor beta chains from one sample sequenced in a study of beta chain features in type 1 diabetes. Reverse transcription of all isolated RNA meant that expressed TCRB transcripts were sequenced. The assay was immunoSEQ multiplex PCR, and TCRdb's table has in-frame clones only and misses some. Of fewer than 650,000 clones in the sample, roughly a sixth were seen once. Sequenced: naive CD4+ T cells from blood. The receptors were gathered from a man between 18 and 29 years old in good health.

This clone was counted a few times. The chain carries TRBV18 and TRBJ1-1; D gene unclear. The CDR3 runs to 13 residues. In germline, CDR1 is KGHSH, CDR2 LQKENI. Trimming pared 6 bases from V and 2 bases from J, leaving 10 bases between. CDR3 loop: CASSSTSNTEAFF. The CDR3 nucleotides are TGTGCCAGCTCTTCAACATCAAACACTGAAGCTTTCTTT.

The table lists this clone with a few counts. This chain uses TRBV7-2 with TRBJ1-1; the match to TRBD1 covers 7 bases. CDR3 size: 14 residues. The germline V gene has CDR1 SGHTA and CDR2 FQGNSA. V dropped 4 bases and J dropped 1; count of bases not matched to a gene: 3. DNA for the CDR3: TGTGCCAGCAGCTCGACAGGGAGGAACACTGAAGCTTTCTTT. Protein sequence: CASSSTGRNTEAFF.

The rearrangement joins TRBV7-2 to TRBJ1-5; D is unresolved. The CDR3 extends over 16 amino acids. The V gene's germline CDR1 is SGHTA and CDR2 FQGNSA. Trimming removed 1 base from V and 0 bases from J, with 10 bases in between. CDR3 sequence reads: CASSLGGSNSNQPQHF. DNA of the CDR3: TGTGCCAGCAGCTTAGGCGGCAGCAATAGCAATCAGCCCCAGCATTTT.

This clone was observed a few times. This chain connects TRBV29-1 to TRBJ2-1; TRBD2 matches at 11 bases. After removal of 4 bases from V and 10 bases from J, the junction contained 12 bases not matched to a gene. The CDR3 consists of 15 residues. The germline V gene encodes CDR1 SQVTM and CDR2 ANQGSEA. The CDR3 DNA follows: TGCAGCGTTGCACCCAATAGCGGGGGGGCCGGAGAGCAGTTCTTC. Translation: CSVAPNSGGAGEQFF.

This clone has just a few counts. The V and J genes are TRBV4-1 and TRBJ1-1; no clear D gene. CDR3 size: 16 residues. Germline V lookup: CDR1 MGHRA, CDR2 YSYEKL. With 2 bases removed from V and 10 bases from J, the gap between germline ends came to 23 bases. The CDR3 protein is CASSQYRRAGDMGAFF. The CDR3 DNA reads as TGCGCCAGCAGCCAATACCGGCGGGCAGGAGACATGGGAGCTTTCTTT.

This clone was seen a few times. The chain has TRBV4-3 and TRBJ2-1; D remains ambiguous. The V and J ends lost 0 bases and 7 bases respectively, with 19 bases between them. The CDR3 sequence is 17 residues long. CDR1 is LGHNA and CDR2 is YSLEER in the germline V gene. CDR3 amino acids: CASSQDLTRSVENEQFF. The DNA of the CDR3 is TGCGCCAGCAGCCAAGATTTGACGAGGTCCGTGGAAAATGAGCAGTTCTTC.

This rearrangement joins TRBV7-2 to TRBJ2-5; 7 nucleotides line up with TRBD2. V shed 4 bases and J 2 bases; nucleotides not matched to a gene: 7. This CDR3 comprises 15 residues. Looked up from germline, CDR1 is SGHTA and CDR2 is FQGNSA. CDR3 nucleotides: TGTGCCAGCAGCTCCCGAGCGGGGCGACAAGAGACCCAGTACTTC. Translation gives CASSSRAGRQETQYF.

Only a few counts were recorded for this clone. The J gene is TRBJ2-5, the V gene TRBV7-2; D is uncertain. The CDR3 runs 13 residues. Trimming shortened V by 3 bases and J by 5 bases, and 10 bases separated the two germline ends. Germline V gene sequence: CDR1 SGHTA, CDR2 FQGNSA. The CDR3 loop reads CASSLDRLETQYF. CDR3 bases: TGTGCCAGCAGCTTGGATAGGTTGGAGACCCAGTACTTC.

The chain is built from TRBV9 and TRBJ2-3; 12 nucleotides align to TRBD2. V lost 6 bases, J lost 6 bases, and 8 bases stayed unmatched. This CDR3 comprises 15 residues. Germline assignment: CDR1 SGDLS and CDR2 YYNGEE. The CDR3 DNA is TGTGCCAGCACCAGACTAGCGGGAGTTGCGGATACGCAGTATTTT. Protein sequence: CASTRLAGVADTQYF. Based on the CDR3 plus reference TRBV9 and TRBJ2-3, the full variable domain is DSGVTQTPKHLITATGQRVTLRCSPRSGDLSVYWYQQSLDQGLQFLIQYYNGEERAKGNILERFSAQQFPDLHSELNLSSLELGDSALYFCASTRLAGVADTQYFGPGTRLTVL.